This is a list of T cell receptor beta chains from one sample in a study of identical twins. TCRdb passed the 5' RACE reads through MiXCR, listing each CDR3 protein once. The data contain a few hundred thousand distinct CDR3 sequences, roughly an eighth of them singletons. This same sample was also taken into another study, of yellow fever vaccine responses in identical twins.

Sequenced: CD4+ T cells sorted from blood. These receptors were taken from a woman aged 18 to 35 in good health. CDR3s include the opening cysteine and the closing phenylalanine or tryptophan. The D gene is left open where the match is weak. Clone size, where shown, is once, few, many, or a class for clones that have expanded.

.,TRBV6-2/TRBV6-3,TRBJ2-1,TRBD2,CASREGGVPNEQFF,TGTGCCAGCAGGGAGGGAGGGGTACCGAATGAGCAGTTCTTC
.,TRBV20-1,TRBJ2-2,.,CSATRDTGELFF,TGCAGTGCTACTCGGGACACCGGGGAGCTGTTTTTT
many,TRBV12-3/TRBV12-4,TRBJ2-7,.,CASSLASGYEQYF,TGTGCCAGCAGTTTAGCGTCCGGGTACGAGCAGTACTTC
.,TRBV10-1,TRBJ2-5,.,CASSGEGTETQYF,TGCGCCAGCAGTGGAGAGGGGACGGAGACCCAGTACTTC
.,TRBV7-2,TRBJ2-5,TRBD2,CASSRTSGGPKRETQYF,TGTGCCAGCAGCCGGACTAGCGGGGGACCGAAAAGAGAGACCCAGTACTTC
.,TRBV7-9,TRBJ2-7,.,CASSLKGSSSEQYF,TGTGCCAGCAGCTTAAAGGGGAGCTCCAGCGAGCAGTACTTC
.,TRBV20-1,TRBJ2-2,.,CSASGDRSNTGELFF,TGCAGTGCTAGTGGTGACAGGTCGAACACCGGGGAGCTGTTTTTT
.,TRBV3-1,TRBJ2-7,.,CASSHLGGYEQYF,TGTGCCAGCAGCCATTTGGGTGGGTACGAGCAGTACTTC
.,TRBV6-5,TRBJ2-1,TRBD2,CASSYAGGSYNEQFF,TGTGCCAGCAGCTATGCGGGGGGGTCCTACAATGAGCAGTTCTTC
.,TRBV28,TRBJ1-1,.,CASSLTGTTAEAFF,TGTGCCAGCAGTTTAACGGGGACGACGGCCGAAGCTTTCTTT
few,TRBV19,TRBJ2-2,.,CASSIVTDTGELFF,TGTGCCAGTAGTATAGTTACAGACACCGGGGAGCTGTTTTTT
.,TRBV6-1,TRBJ2-2,.,CASSELGEGELFF,TGTGCCAGCAGTGAACTCGGGGAGGGGGAGCTGTTTTTT
few,TRBV12-3/TRBV12-4,TRBJ2-7,TRBD2,CASSPSGIGSYEQYF,TGTGCCAGCAGTCCAAGCGGGATCGGATCCTACGAGCAGTACTTC
few,TRBV20-1,TRBJ2-5,TRBD2,CSARTSGRETQYF,TGCAGTGCTAGGACTAGCGGGAGGGAGACCCAGTACTTC
few,TRBV14,TRBJ2-3,.,CASSPWAPGDTQYF,TGTGCCAGCAGCCCTTGGGCCCCCGGGGATACGCAGTATTTT
.,TRBV2,TRBJ2-7,.,CASNSRSSYEQYF,TGTGCCAGCAACTCCAGGAGCTCCTACGAGCAGTACTTC
.,TRBV5-1,TRBJ2-2,.,CASSGSQGTRNTGELFF,TGCGCCAGCAGCGGATCACAGGGAACCCGGAACACCGGGGAGCTGTTTTTT
few,TRBV27,TRBJ2-1,.,CASSLTPNVALEQFF,TGTGCCAGCAGTTTAACCCCCAATGTAGCACTTGAGCAGTTCTTC
many,TRBV28,TRBJ2-1,TRBD1,CASRSGTAYNEQFF,TGTGCCAGCAGATCCGGGACAGCTTACAATGAGCAGTTCTTC
few,TRBV20-1,TRBJ2-7,TRBD1,CSARGGARGPSEQYF,TGCAGTGCTAGAGGAGGGGCGAGGGGGCCCTCAGAGCAGTACTTC
few,TRBV9,TRBJ2-3,.,CASSLLAGATDTQYF,TGTGCCAGCAGCCTCCTGGCGGGGGCGACGGATACGCAGTATTTT
.,TRBV4-1,TRBJ2-7,TRBD1,CASSHPRGLSYEQYF,TGCGCCAGCAGCCATCCCAGGGGGTTGTCCTACGAGCAGTACTTC
once,TRBV19,TRBJ2-1,TRBD2,CASVGTSGTNEQFF,TGTGCCAGTGTGGGGACTAGCGGGACCAATGAGCAGTTCTTC
few,TRBV6-1,TRBJ2-7,TRBD1,CAITSPGQGPSYEQYF,TGTGCCATCACATCCCCCGGACAGGGACCGTCCTACGAGCAGTACTTC
.,TRBV5-1,TRBJ2-3,TRBD2,CASSWQTSASRTDTQYF,TGCGCCAGCAGCTGGCAGACTAGCGCAAGTCGAACAGATACGCAGTATTTT